A selection of T cell receptor beta chains follows, all from one sample in a study of blood T cell repertoires in COVID-19. The table came from immunoSEQ multiplex PCR; TCRdb's copy has only in-frame clones and leaves some out. The data hold around 97,000 clones, with approximately 90% observed a single time. Sequencing was done on a sample of peripheral blood. All receptors derive from a human donor in a cohort sampled during active COVID-19. Each CDR3 is given with its conserved first and last residue. Fields, in order: J gene, D gene, V gene, clone size, CDR3 DNA, CDR3 protein. The D gene is left open where the match is weak. The size entry is marked missing in some rows and otherwise reads once, few, many or a size class.

TRBJ2-3 | NA | TRBV19 | NA | TGTGCCAGTAGTATAGATGGCGGGGTGGGAGATACGCAGTATTTT | CASSIDGGVGDTQYF
TRBJ1-2 | NA | TRBV6-5 | NA | TGTGCCAGCACTTGGCAGGGCAACTATGGCTACACCTTC | CASTWQGNYGYTF
TRBJ1-5 | TRBD1 | TRBV19 | once | TGTGCCAGTAGTATCTCAGTCAGGGGGTCCAATCAGCCCCAGCATTTT | CASSISVRGSNQPQHF
TRBJ1-2 | NA | TRBV12-2 | NA | TGTGCAAGTCGATTTGGGAGGTCCCCAACCTTCTATGGCTACACCTTC | CASRFGRSPTFYGYTF
TRBJ1-1 | NA | TRBV6-1 | NA | TGTGCCAGCAGTGAACGGACAGCCTGGAACGCTTTCTTT | CASSERTAWNAFF
TRBJ1-2 | TRBD1 | TRBV27 | NA | TGTGCCAGCAGTTCGGCATGGACAGGGGCGGATGGCTACACCTTC | CASSSAWTGADGYTF
TRBJ1-1 | TRBD1 | TRBV5-1 | NA | TGCGCCAGCAGCCCCCACAGGGGGGTGAACACTGAAGCTTTCTTT | CASSPHRGVNTEAFF
TRBJ1-2 | TRBD1 | TRBV15 | NA | TGTGCCACCAGCAGAGGACAGGGAAGAGGGTATGGCTACACCTTC | CATSRGQGRGYGYTF
TRBJ2-5 | NA | TRBV5-5 | NA | TGTGCCAGCAGCACTGGGACTCTGGGAGAGACCCAGTACTTC | CASSTGTLGETQYF
TRBJ2-7 | TRBD2 | TRBV5-5 | NA | TGTGCCAGCAGCCGACTAGCGCCAATTTCCTACGAGCAGTACTTC | CASSRLAPISYEQYF